Below, 21 T cell receptor beta chains from the same sample are listed, as sequenced in a study of PD-1 and CTLA-4 blockade in melanoma (dated by TCRdb to the early 2020s). The library was obtained by the immunoSEQ multiplex PCR assay. TCRdb obtained this table from immuneACCESS and retained in-frame rearrangements with V and J assigned. These tables miss some clones; where compared with another copy, unresolved V genes account for less than half of the shortfall, and the remainder is unexplained. The sample table records tens of thousands of clones; approximately 90% of these occur just once. The ten biggest clones cover 6% to 8% of the sample. Sequencing used CD8+ T cells from peripheral blood, obtained before anti-PD-1 treatment. These receptors were taken from a human donor with melanoma.

The chain links TRBV6-5 to TRBJ2-7; D remains ambiguous. The CDR3 loop spans 13 amino acids. Germline V gene lookup returns CDR1 MNHEY and CDR2 SVGAGI. Deletions cut 8 bases from V and 2 bases from J, with 13 bases between. In DNA form, the CDR3 reads TGTGCCAGCGGATCCGGGCCTACCTACGAGCAGTACTTC. This encodes CASGSGPTYEQYF.

V and J are TRBV4-2 and TRBJ2-1; D tentatively reads TRBD1 or TRBD2 (7 bases each). Trimming removed 0 bases from V and 5 bases from J, with 17 bases in between. CDR3 length equals 17 residues. CDR1 and CDR2 from the germline V gene are LGHNA and YNFKEQ. The CDR3 region has the DNA TGTGCCAGCAGCCAAGACCCCCCAGGGGGGGCCGACAATGAGCAGTTCTTC. Translation gives CASSQDPPGGADNEQFF.

V and J are TRBV12-3 or TRBV12-4 and TRBJ1-1, with D possibly TRBD1 on 6 matching bases. Trimming left V 7 bases short and J 4 bases short, with 13 bases between. CDR3 size: 13 residues. DNA of the CDR3: TGTGCCAGCAAAACAGGGAGGGGCACTGAAGCTTTCTTT. It translates to CASKTGRGTEAFF.

The chain employs TRBV30 and TRBJ2-2; D possibly corresponds to TRBD2 (6 bases). The V end was cut by 0 bases, the J end by 6 bases, with 14 bases between. The V gene's germline CDR1 is GTSNPN and CDR2 SVGIG (reference sequence). This CDR3 is built from 15 residues. CDR3 sequence reads: CAWSVKDYQAGELFF. CDR3 DNA sequence: TGTGCCTGGAGTGTAAAGGACTACCAAGCCGGGGAGCTGTTTTTT.

CDR3 nucleotides: TGTGCCATCAGTGAGTCAGTCGGGGAGACCCAGTACTTC. It encodes CAISESVGETQYF. J is TRBJ2-5 and V is TRBV10-3; D not resolved. This CDR3 contains 13 residues. CDR1 and CDR2 (germline): ENHRY, SYGVKD. V lost 0 bases and J 5 bases, leaving 7 bases between the germline ends.

The chain carries TRBV5-6 and TRBJ2-7; the D gene could be TRBD1 or TRBD2 (6 bases each). CDR3 length equals 14 residues. Germline CDR1 reads SGHDT; CDR2 reads YYEEEE. V was trimmed by 4 bases and J by 0 bases, leaving 11 bases between them. As DNA, the CDR3 is TGTGCCAGCAGCCTAGGGGGGAGCTCCTACGAGCAGTACTTC. Translating it yields CASSLGGSSYEQYF.

The rearrangement links TRBV30 to TRBJ2-7; 9 bases are shared with TRBD2. Germline V gene lookup returns CDR1 GTSNPN and CDR2 SVGIG (reference sequence). CDR3 size: 14 residues. The junction had 3 bases not matched to a gene; V was cut back by 0 bases and J by 3 bases. The CDR3 here is CAWSVGSGGYEQYF. The CDR3 coding sequence is TGTGCCTGGAGTGTGGGTAGCGGGGGCTACGAGCAGTACTTC.

The V call is TRBV19, the J call TRBJ1-1; weak D call: TRBD1 (6 bases). Trimming removed 5 bases at V and 5 bases at J, with 15 bases between. This CDR3 spans 14 amino acids. From germline, CDR1 is LNHDA and CDR2 SQIVND (reference sequence). CDR3 nucleotides: TGTGCCAGTAGTGTCAGGGGCCCGGGGACTGAAGCTTTCTTT. It is translated as CASSVRGPGTEAFF.

This chain's CDR3 is CASSVEDSQGETQYF. Here the CDR3 DNA reads TGTGCCAGCAGCGTAGAGGACTCCCAGGGAGAGACCCAGTACTTC. The chain combines TRBV9 with TRBJ2-5; D possibly uses TRBD1 or TRBD2 (5 bases each). The CDR3 sequence is 15 residues long. The V gene's germline CDR1 is SGDLS and CDR2 YYNGEE. V lost 0 bases and J lost 4, with 13 bases in between. Full variable domain (missing parts from reference TRBV9 and TRBJ2-5): DSGVTQTPKHLITATGQRVTLRCSPRSGDLSVYWYQQSLDQGLQFLIQYYNGEERAKGNILERFSAQQFPDLHSELNLSSLELGDSALYFCASSVEDSQGETQYFGPGTRLLVL.

The chain recombines TRBV5-1 with TRBJ2-7; the match to TRBD1 covers 7 bases. The germline gives CDR1 SGHRS, CDR2 YFSETQ. The CDR3 length is 14 residues. Trimming at V came to 0 bases and at J to 3 bases, leaving 3 bases not matched to a gene. The CDR3 DNA reads TGCGCCAGCAGCTTGGGACAGGGCGACTACGAGCAGTACTTC. This encodes CASSLGQGDYEQYF.

This chain connects TRBV10-2 to TRBJ2-1; D is possibly TRBD2 (7 bases). Germline V gene data show CDR1 as WSHSY and CDR2 as SAAADI. V lost 0 bases and J lost 5, with 14 bases in between. The CDR3 loop spans 16 amino acids. The DNA for the CDR3 is TGCGCCAGCAGTGAGTCGGTGGGGGGGCTCCACAATGAGCAGTTCTTC. Its protein is CASSESVGGLHNEQFF.

This clone appeared once. The chain employs TRBV2 and TRBJ2-7, with TRBD1 identical over 7 bases. The CDR3 loop spans 14 amino acids. The V gene end was trimmed by 4 bases and the J gene end by 0 bases; junction bases not matched to a gene: 3. The germline V gene encodes CDR1 SNHLY and CDR2 FYNNEI. As DNA, the CDR3 is TGTGCCAGCAGTGCGCCAGGGGGCTCCTACGAGCAGTACTTC. Amino acid sequence: CASSAPGGSYEQYF.

V and J are TRBV29-1 and TRBJ2-2; unclear D gene. With 5 bases removed from V and 5 bases from J, the gap between germline ends came to 9 bases. CDR1 is SQVTM, CDR2 ANQGSEA, per germline. The CDR3 sequence is 12 residues long. CDR3 in amino acids: CSVNRGTGELFF. As DNA, the CDR3 is TGCAGCGTTAACAGAGGAACCGGGGAGCTGTTTTTT.

The chain has TRBV9 and TRBJ1-1; possible D gene TRBD1, 5 bases. The ends were cut back, 4 bases at V and 1 base at J, with 11 bases in the middle. The CDR3 loop spans 14 amino acids. Germline V CDR1 and CDR2: SGDLS, YYNGEE. CDR3 region: CASSPGSGNTEAFF. The CDR3 DNA sequence: TGTGCCAGCAGCCCAGGGTCGGGGAACACTGAAGCTTTCTTT.

The V and J genes are TRBV11-1 and TRBJ2-1, with a weak D call TRBD2 (5 bases). The CDR3 runs 16 residues. The V gene lost 4 bases and the J gene lost 15 bases, with 28 bases spanning the gap. The V gene's germline CDR1 is SGHAT and CDR2 FQDESV (reference sequence). The CDR3 nucleotides read TGTGCCAGCAGCTCGAGGGAGCTTGCGGGCGATATTGACGGGTTCTTC. Protein product: CASSSRELAGDIDGFF. Combining the CDR3 with reference TRBV11-1 and TRBJ2-1 gives the whole variable domain EAEVAQSPRYKITEKSQAVAFWCDPISGHATLYWYRQILGQGPELLVQFQDESVVDDSQLPKDRFSAERLKGVDSTLKIQPAELGDSAMYLCASSSRELAGDIDGFFGPGTRLTVL.

This chain connects TRBV24-1 to TRBJ1-2; no clear D gene. Looked up from germline, CDR1 is KGHDR and CDR2 is SFDVKD. Trimming left V 3 bases short and J 4 bases short, with 5 bases between. The CDR3 contains 12 residues. CDR3 DNA sequence: TGTGCCACCAGTGATGGCGGCTATGGCTACACCTTC. It specifies CATSDGGYGYTF.

This sequence joins TRBV28 and TRBJ1-5, with D possibly matching TRBD1 (6 bases). CDR1 is MDHEN, CDR2 SYDVKM, per germline. CDR3 length: 14 amino acids. Trimming pared 6 bases from V and 1 base from J, leaving 10 bases between. The CDR3 here is CASSPDRSNQPQHF. The CDR3 nucleotides are TGTGCCAGCAGCCCAGACAGGAGCAATCAGCCCCAGCATTTT.

V is TRBV7-6 and J is TRBJ2-1; D perhaps matches TRBD2 (7 bases). V was cut by 5 bases and J by 4 bases, with 18 bases left in between. This CDR3 has 16 amino acids. The germline CDR1 and CDR2 sequences are SGHVS and FNYEAQ. The CDR3 sequence is CASSHKGGGAYNEQFF. In DNA, the CDR3 is TGTGCCAGCAGCCACAAGGGGGGGGGCGCTTACAATGAGCAGTTCTTC. Full variable domain (rest looked up from reference TRBV7-6 and TRBJ2-1): GAGVSQSPRYKVTKRGQDVALRCDPISGHVSLYWYRQALGQGPEFLTYFNYEAQQDKSGLPNDRFSAERPEGSISTLTIQRTEQRDSAMYRCASSHKGGGAYNEQFFGPGTRLTVL.

The chain combines TRBV5-5 with TRBJ2-7, with D perhaps matching TRBD1 (6 bases). Germline CDR1 and CDR2: SGHKS and YYEKEE (reference sequence). This CDR3 comprises 14 residues. Trimming left V 6 bases short and J 0 bases short, with 13 bases between. CDR3 region: CASTTTGYSYEQYF. In DNA, the CDR3 is TGTGCCAGCACGACAACAGGGTACTCCTACGAGCAGTACTTC.

V and J are TRBV4-1 and TRBJ2-7; D might be TRBD1 or TRBD2, each matching 5 bases. CDR3 length: 17 residues. Germline V gene sequence: CDR1 MGHRA, CDR2 YSYEKL. V was pared by 2 bases and J by 0 bases, with 17 bases between. The CDR3 DNA sequence: TGCGCCAGCAGCCAAAGAGTGGGGTCAGGGAGCTCCTACGAGCAGTACTTC. Translated: CASSQRVGSGSSYEQYF.

V gene TRBV28 combines with J gene TRBJ2-5; 9 nucleotides match TRBD2. This CDR3 comprises 15 residues. Germline V CDR1 and CDR2: MDHEN, SYDVKM. V lost 6 bases, J lost 3 bases, and 8 bases stayed unmatched. The CDR3 region has the DNA TGTGCCAGCAGCCCGCTTTTAGCGGGGGAAGAGACCCAGTACTTC. Its translation is CASSPLLAGEETQYF.